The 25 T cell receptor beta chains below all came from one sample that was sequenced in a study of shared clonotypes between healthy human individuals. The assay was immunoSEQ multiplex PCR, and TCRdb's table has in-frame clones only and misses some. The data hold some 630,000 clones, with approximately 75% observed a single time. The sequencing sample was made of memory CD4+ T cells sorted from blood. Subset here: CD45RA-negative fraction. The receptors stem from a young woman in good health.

The CDR3 DNA is TGCAGCGTCGAAAAAAGGACAGGTGGGACCCAGTACTTC. This encodes CSVEKRTGGTQYF. This chain connects TRBV29-1 to TRBJ2-5, with 7 bases matching TRBD1. V lost 6 bases and J lost 7; bases outside the gene matches: 11. This CDR3 contains 13 residues. Germline-derived CDR1 and CDR2 are SQVTM and ANQGSEA.

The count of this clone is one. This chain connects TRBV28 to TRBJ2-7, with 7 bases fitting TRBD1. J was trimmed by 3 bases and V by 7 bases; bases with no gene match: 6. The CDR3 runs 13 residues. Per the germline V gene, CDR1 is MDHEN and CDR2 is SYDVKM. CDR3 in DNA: TGTGCCAGCACAAGGGACAGTTTCTACGAGCAGTACTTC. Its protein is CASTRDSFYEQYF.

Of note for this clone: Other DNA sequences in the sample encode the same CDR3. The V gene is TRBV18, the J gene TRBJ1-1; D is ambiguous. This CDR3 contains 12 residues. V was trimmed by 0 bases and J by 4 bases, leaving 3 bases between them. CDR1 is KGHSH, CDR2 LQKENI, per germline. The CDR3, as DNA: TGTGCCAGCTCACCACCTGGCACTGAAGCTTTCTTT. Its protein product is CASSPPGTEAFF. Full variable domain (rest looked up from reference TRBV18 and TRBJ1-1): NAGVMQNPRHLVRRRGQEARLRCSPMKGHSHVYWYRQLPEEGLKFMVYLQKENIIDESGMPKERFSAEFPKEGPSILRIQQVVRGDSAAYFCASSPPGTEAFFGQGTRLTVV.

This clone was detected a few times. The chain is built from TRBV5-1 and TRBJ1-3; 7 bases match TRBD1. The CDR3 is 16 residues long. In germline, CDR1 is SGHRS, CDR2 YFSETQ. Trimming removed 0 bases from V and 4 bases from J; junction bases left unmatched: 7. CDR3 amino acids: CASSLVGGASGNTIYF. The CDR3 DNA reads TGCGCCAGCAGCTTGGTAGGGGGCGCCTCCGGAAACACCATATATTTT. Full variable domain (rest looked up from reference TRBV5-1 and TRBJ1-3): KAGVTQTPRYLIKTRGQQVTLSCSPISGHRSVSWYQQTPGQGLQFLFEYFSETQRNKGNFPGRFSGRQFSNSRSEMNVSTLELGDSALYLCASSLVGGASGNTIYFGEGSWLTVV.

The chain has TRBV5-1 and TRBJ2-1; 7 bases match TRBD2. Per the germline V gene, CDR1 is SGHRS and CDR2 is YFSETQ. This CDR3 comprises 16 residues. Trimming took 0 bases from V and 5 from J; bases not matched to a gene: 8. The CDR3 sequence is CASSLAPGLADNEQFF. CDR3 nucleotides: TGCGCCAGCAGCTTGGCCCCCGGGCTAGCGGACAATGAGCAGTTCTTC. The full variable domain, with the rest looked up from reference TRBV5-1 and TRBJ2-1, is KAGVTQTPRYLIKTRGQQVTLSCSPISGHRSVSWYQQTPGQGLQFLFEYFSETQRNKGNFPGRFSGRQFSNSRSEMNVSTLELGDSALYLCASSLAPGLADNEQFFGPGTRLTVL.

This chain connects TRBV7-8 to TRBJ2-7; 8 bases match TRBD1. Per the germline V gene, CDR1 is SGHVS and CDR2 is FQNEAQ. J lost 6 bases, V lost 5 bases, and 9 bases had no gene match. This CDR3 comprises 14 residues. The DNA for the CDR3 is TGTGCCAGCAGCACCCCGACAGGGGCGAGCGAGCAGTACTTC. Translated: CASSTPTGASEQYF.

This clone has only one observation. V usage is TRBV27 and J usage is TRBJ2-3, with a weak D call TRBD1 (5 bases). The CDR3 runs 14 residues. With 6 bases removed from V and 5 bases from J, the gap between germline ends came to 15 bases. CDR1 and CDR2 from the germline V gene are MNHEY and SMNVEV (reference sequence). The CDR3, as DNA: TGTGCCAGCAGACAAACATGGCAGGGAGATACGCAGTATTTT. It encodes CASRQTWQGDTQYF.

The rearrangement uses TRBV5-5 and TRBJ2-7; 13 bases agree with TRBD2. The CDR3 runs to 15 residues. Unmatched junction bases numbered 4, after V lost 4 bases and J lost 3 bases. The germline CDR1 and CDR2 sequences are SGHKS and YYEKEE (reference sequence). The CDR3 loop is CASSPGTSGVYEQYF. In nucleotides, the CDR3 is TGTGCCAGCAGCCCGGGGACTAGCGGGGTCTACGAGCAGTACTTC. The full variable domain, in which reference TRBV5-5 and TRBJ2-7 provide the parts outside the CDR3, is DAGVTQSPTHLIKTRGQQVTLRCSPISGHKSVSWYQQVLGQGPQFIFQYYEKEERGRGNFPDRFSARQFPNYSSELNVNALLLGDSALYLCASSPGTSGVYEQYFGPGTRLTVT.

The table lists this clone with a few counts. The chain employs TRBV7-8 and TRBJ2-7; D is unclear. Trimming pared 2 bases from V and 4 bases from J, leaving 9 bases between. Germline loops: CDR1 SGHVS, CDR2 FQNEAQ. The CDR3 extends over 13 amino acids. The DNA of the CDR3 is TGTGCCAGCAGCTTACCAGCTAGTTACGAGCAGTACTTC. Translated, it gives CASSLPASYEQYF.

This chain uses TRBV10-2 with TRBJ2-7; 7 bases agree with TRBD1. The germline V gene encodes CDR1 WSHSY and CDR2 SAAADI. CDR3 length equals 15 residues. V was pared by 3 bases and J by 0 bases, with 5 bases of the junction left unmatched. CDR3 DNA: TGCGCCAGCAGTGACCTTGGGACAGCCTCCTACGAGCAGTACTTC. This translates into CASSDLGTASYEQYF.

Here the CDR3 DNA reads TGTGCCAGCAGCGGCGGGGGGCTCTCTGGAAACACCATATATTTT. It encodes CASSGGGLSGNTIYF. The J gene is TRBJ1-3, the V gene TRBV7-9, with D perhaps TRBD1 (6 bases). V was cut by 5 bases and J by 0 bases, with 11 bases left in between. The CDR3 is 15 residues long. In germline, CDR1 is SEHNR, CDR2 FQNEAQ (reference sequence).

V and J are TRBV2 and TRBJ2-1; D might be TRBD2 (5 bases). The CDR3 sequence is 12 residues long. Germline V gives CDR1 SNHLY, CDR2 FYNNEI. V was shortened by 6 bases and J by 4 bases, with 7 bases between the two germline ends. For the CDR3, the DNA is TGTGCCAGCAGGGGAGCGTACAATGAGCAGTTCTTC. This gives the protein CASRGAYNEQFF.

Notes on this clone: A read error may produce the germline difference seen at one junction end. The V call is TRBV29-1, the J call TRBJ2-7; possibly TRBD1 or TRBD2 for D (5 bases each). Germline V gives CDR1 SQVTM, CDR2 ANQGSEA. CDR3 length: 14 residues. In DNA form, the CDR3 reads TGCAGCGTTGAAGATTTCCAGCACGGTGGGGGTATGGACTTC. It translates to CSVEDFQHGGGMDF.

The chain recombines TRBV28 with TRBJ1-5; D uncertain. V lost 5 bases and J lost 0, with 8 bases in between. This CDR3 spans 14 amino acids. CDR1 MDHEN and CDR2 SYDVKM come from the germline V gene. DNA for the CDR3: TGTGCCAGCAGTAGTAAATATAGCAATCAGCCCCAGCATTTT. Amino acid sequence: CASSSKYSNQPQHF. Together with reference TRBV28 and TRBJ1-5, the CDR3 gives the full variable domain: DVKVTQSSRYLVKRTGEKVFLECVQDMDHENMFWYRQDPGLGLRLIYFSYDVKMKEKGDIPEGYSVSREKKERFSLILESASTNQTSMYLCASSSKYSNQPQHFGDGTRLSIL.

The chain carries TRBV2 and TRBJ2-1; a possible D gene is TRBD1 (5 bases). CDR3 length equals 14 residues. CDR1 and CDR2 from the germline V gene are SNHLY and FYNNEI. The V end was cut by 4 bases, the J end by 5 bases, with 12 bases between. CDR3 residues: CASSVRQLNNEQFF. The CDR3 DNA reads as TGTGCCAGCAGTGTCAGACAGCTCAACAATGAGCAGTTCTTC.

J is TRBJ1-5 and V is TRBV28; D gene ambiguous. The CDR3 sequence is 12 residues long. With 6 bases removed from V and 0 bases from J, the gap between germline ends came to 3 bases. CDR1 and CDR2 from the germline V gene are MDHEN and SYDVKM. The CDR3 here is CASRNSNQPQHF. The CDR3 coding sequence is TGTGCCAGCAGAAATAGCAATCAGCCCCAGCATTTT.

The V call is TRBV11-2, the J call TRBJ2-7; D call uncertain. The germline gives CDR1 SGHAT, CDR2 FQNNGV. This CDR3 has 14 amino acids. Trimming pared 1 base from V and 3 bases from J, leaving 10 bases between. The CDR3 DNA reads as TGTGCCAGCAGCTTAGGTGTCCGGTACTACGAGCAGTACTTC. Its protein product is CASSLGVRYYEQYF.

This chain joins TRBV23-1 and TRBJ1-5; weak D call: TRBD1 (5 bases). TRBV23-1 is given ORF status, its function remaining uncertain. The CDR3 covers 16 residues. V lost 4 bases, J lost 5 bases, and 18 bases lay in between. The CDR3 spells CASSRFLDGGYQPQHF. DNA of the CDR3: TGCGCCAGCAGTCGCTTCCTGGATGGGGGGTATCAGCCCCAGCATTTT.

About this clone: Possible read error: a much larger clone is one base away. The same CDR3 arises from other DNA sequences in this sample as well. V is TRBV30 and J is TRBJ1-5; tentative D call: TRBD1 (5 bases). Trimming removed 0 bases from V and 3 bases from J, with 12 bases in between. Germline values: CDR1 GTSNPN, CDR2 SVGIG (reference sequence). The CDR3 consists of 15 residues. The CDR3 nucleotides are TGTGCCTGGAGTGTTAAGGGACTCGACAATCAGCCCCAGCATTTT. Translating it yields CAWSVKGLDNQPQHF.

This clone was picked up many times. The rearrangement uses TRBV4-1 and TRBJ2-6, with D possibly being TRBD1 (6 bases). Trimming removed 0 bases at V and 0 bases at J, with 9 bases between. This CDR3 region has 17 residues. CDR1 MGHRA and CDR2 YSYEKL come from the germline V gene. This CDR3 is CASSQDPGDSGANVLTF. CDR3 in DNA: TGCGCCAGCAGCCAAGACCCAGGGGACTCTGGGGCCAACGTCCTGACTTTC.

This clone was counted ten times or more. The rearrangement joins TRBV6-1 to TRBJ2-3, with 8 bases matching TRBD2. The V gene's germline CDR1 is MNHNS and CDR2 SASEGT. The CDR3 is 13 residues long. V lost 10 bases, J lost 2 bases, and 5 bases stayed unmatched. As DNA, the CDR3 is TGTGCCACAGGACTAGCAGTCACAGATACGCAGTATTTT. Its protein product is CATGLAVTDTQYF.

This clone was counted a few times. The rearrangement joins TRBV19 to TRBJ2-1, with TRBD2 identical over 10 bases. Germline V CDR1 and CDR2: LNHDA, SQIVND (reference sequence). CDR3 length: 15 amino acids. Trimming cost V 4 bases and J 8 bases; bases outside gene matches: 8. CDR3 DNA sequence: TGTGCCAGTAGTACCAAGCGGGAGGGCCGTTATGAGCAGTTCTTC. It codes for CASSTKREGRYEQFF.

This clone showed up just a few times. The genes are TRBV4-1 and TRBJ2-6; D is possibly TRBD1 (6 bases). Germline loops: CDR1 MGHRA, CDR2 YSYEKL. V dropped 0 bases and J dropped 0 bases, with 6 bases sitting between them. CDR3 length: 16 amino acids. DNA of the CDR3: TGCGCCAGCAGCCAAGAGGACAGCTCTGGGGCCAACGTCCTGACTTTC. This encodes CASSQEDSSGANVLTF.

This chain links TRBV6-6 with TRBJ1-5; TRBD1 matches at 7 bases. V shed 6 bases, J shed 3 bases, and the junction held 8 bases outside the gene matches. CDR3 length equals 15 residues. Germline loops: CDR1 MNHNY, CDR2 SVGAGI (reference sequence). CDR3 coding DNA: TGTGCCAGCAGACCCCCACAGGGGAACAATCAGCCCCAGCATTTT. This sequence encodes CASRPPQGNNQPQHF.

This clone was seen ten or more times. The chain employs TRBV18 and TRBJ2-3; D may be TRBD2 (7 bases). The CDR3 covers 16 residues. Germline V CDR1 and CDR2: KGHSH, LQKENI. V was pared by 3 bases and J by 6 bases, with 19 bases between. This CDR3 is CASSPRPEGGTDTQYF. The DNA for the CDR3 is TGTGCCAGCTCACCGAGACCTGAGGGGGGGACGGATACGCAGTATTTT.